The clone carrying this T cell receptor (beta chain) was found many times. The antigen is undetermined. This sample is drawn from a study of response to subunit inactivated influenza vaccine. The CDR3 totals 14 residues. Between the trimmed V and J ends, which lost 5 bases and 5 bases, there was a span of 12 bases. From germline, CDR1 is SGHTA and CDR2 FQGNSA. TCRdb redid the calling of the RT-PCR reads with MiXCR, one entry per CDR3 protein. The sample lists 500,000 or so distinct CDR3 sequences; 16% were seen once. Study-level results: The authors offered the suggestion that each seasonal influenza vaccination recruits few new T cells.

The specimen comprised CD4+ T cells sorted from PBMCs, sampled about 23 months after vaccination. This sequence joins TRBV7-2 and TRBJ2-2, with D perhaps matching TRBD1 or TRBD2 (5 bases each). This TCR derives from a man aged 50 to 69 who received an inactivated influenza vaccine. The CDR3 loop is CASSLWGRTGELFF. The CDR3 DNA reads as TGTGCCAGCAGCCTATGGGGACGGACCGGGGAGCTGTTTTTT.